This T cell receptor beta chain comes out of a study of CD8 T cells in Susac syndrome. CDR3 length: 15 amino acids. Germline CDR1 reads PRHDT; CDR2 reads FYEKMQ (reference sequence). V lost 0 bases and J 0 bases, leaving 9 bases between the germline ends. Random hexamers were used to reverse transcribe an amount of roughly 0.5 to 1 ug RNA. MiXCR, run by TCRdb on the immunoSEQ multiplex PCR reads, gives a single entry per CDR3 protein. The sample lists some 120,000 distinct CDR3 sequences, around 94% occurring once. CD8+ and CD4+ T cells circulating in blood were sequenced for TCR beta. In Susac syndrome patients, recently defined diagnostic criteria for definite or probable disease were met. TEMRA cells were enriched by FACS, and CD4+ and CD8+ T cells were negatively isolated.

The sample taken for sequencing was CD8+ T cells from PBMCs. This clonotype originated in a human donor with Susac syndrome. This chain uses TRBV13 with TRBJ2-7; D is uncertain. The DNA for the CDR3 is TGTGCCAGCAGCTTAGGCCCAGGAACCTCCTACGAGCAGTACTTC. Protein product: CASSLGPGTSYEQYF. Full variable domain (outside the CDR3, taken from reference TRBV13 and TRBJ2-7): AAGVIQSPRHLIKEKRETATLKCYPIPRHDTVYWYQQGPGQDPQFLISFYEKMQSDKGSIPDRFSAQQFSDYHSELNMSSLELGDSALYFCASSLGPGTSYEQYFGPGTRLTVT.